Sequencing of this T cell receptor beta chain was carried out in a study of cytomegalovirus exposure and HLA in healthy donors. Study context: In an earlier analysis, 95 million to 140 million unique TCR beta sequences were found from 150 million to 200 million T cells. Study findings and constraints: TCR beta chain V- and J-gene trimming was linked, in a later analysis, to a missense variant in DCLRE1C.

The PCR made use of 60 Vbeta and 13 Jbeta primers. The data were produced by immunoSEQ multiplex PCR, yet TCRdb's version contains in-frame clones alone and is incomplete. The sample lists 90,000 to 140,000 clones, nearly 85% seen once, with 6% to 7.5% in the top ten. The CDR3 has 13 amino acids. Germline CDR1 and CDR2: SGHTA and FQGTGA. V was trimmed by 2 bases and J by 4 bases, leaving 8 bases between them. A word on this clone: What it binds is not known.

This TCR was recovered from a man younger than 35 in good health and CMV-seronegative. This chain uses TRBV7-3 with TRBJ1-2; D gene unclear. Material: PBMCs. The CDR3: CASSLVPLYGYTF. The CDR3 DNA reads TGTGCCAGCAGCTTAGTCCCCCTCTATGGCTACACCTTC.